This T cell receptor (beta chain) stems from a study of radiation and T cells in renal cell carcinoma. Study findings and constraints: From baseline, blood top tumor clonotypes peaked at 2 weeks post-radiation.

Data came from immunoSEQ multiplex PCR; TCRdb stores just in-frame clones and leaves some out. The data hold 85,000 to 100,000 clones, with 75% to 90% observed a single time. As to time point: baseline pretreatment blood. Noted treatment: 15 Gy SBRT to primary tumor, nephrectomy 4 weeks later. Blood was sampled at baseline, 2 weeks and 4 weeks after SBRT. The patient's renal cell carcinoma had clear cell pathology. Concerning this clone itself: What it recognizes is unknown.

The receptor was isolated from a man in his forties or fifties with renal cell carcinoma. This specimen was blood, taken from a patient whose treatment included radiotherapy and nephrectomy.

The CDR3 region is CASSPLEGGGYGYTF. The CDR3 DNA reads TGCGCCAGCAGCCCGCTGGAGGGGGGGGGCTATGGCTACACCTTC. The chain employs TRBV5-1 and TRBJ1-2, with a weak D call TRBD1 (6 bases). Trimming pared 4 bases from V and 4 bases from J, leaving 17 bases between. CDR1 is SGHRS and CDR2 is YFSETQ in the germline V gene. This CDR3 is built from 15 residues. The full variable domain, its missing parts supplied by reference TRBV5-1 and TRBJ1-2, is KAGVTQTPRYLIKTRGQQVTLSCSPISGHRSVSWYQQTPGQGLQFLFEYFSETQRNKGNFPGRFSGRQFSNSRSEMNVSTLELGDSALYLCASSPLEGGGYGYTFGSGTRLTVV.